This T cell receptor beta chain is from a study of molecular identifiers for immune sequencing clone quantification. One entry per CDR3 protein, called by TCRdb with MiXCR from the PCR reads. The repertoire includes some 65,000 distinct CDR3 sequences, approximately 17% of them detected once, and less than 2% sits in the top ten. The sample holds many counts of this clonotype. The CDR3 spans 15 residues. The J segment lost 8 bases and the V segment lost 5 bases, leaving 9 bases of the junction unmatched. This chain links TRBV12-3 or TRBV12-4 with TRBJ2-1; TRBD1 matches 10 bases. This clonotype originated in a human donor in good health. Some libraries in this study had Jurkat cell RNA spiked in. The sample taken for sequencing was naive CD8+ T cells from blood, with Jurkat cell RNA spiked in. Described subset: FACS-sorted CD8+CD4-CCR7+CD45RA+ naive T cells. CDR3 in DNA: TGTGCCAGCAGTGACCGGGACAGGGGTATCCATGAGCAGTTCTTC. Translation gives CASSDRDRGIHEQFF.